The next 12 T cell receptor beta chains were all read from a single sample in a study of identical twins' blood T cells. MiXCR, run by TCRdb on the 5' RACE reads, gives a single entry per CDR3 protein. The profile covers hundreds of thousands of distinct CDR3 sequences, with roughly 31% appearing a single time and about 6% taken by the ten largest. The source material was PBMCs. The receptors here all came from a woman aged 18-55 years in good health.

The chain joins TRBV6-5 to TRBJ2-3; TRBD2 aligns across 12 bases. Trimming removed 0 bases from V and 0 bases from J; junction bases left unmatched: 10. There are 20 residues in the CDR3. Germline values: CDR1 MNHEY, CDR2 SVGAGI. The CDR3 DNA follows: TGTGCCAGCAGTTACTCAACAGGACTAGCGGGATTGGGTAGCACAGATACGCAGTATTTT. Translated, it gives CASSYSTGLAGLGSTDTQYF.

This clonotype showed up just a few times. J is TRBJ2-1 and V is TRBV18, with D tentatively TRBD2 (5 bases). This CDR3 spans 15 amino acids. V lost 0 bases and J 9 bases, leaving 15 bases between the germline ends. Germline V CDR1 and CDR2: KGHSH, LQKENI. CDR3 protein: CASSPPFRGSPEQFF. CDR3 bases: TGTGCCAGCTCACCACCTTTTAGAGGGAGTCCTGAGCAGTTCTTC.

This chain links TRBV29-1 with TRBJ1-3; D is undetermined. Trimming left V 4 bases short and J 4 bases short, with 17 bases between. The CDR3 consists of 15 residues. Germline CDR1 SQVTM, CDR2 ANQGSEA. CDR3 region: CSVVFLENLGNTIYF. The CDR3 DNA follows: TGCAGCGTTGTATTTCTAGAAAACCTCGGAAACACCATATATTTT.

This clonotype was observed a single time. The chain is built from TRBV11-3 and TRBJ2-3; D possibly corresponds to TRBD1 (5 bases). Germline assignment: CDR1 SGHNT and CDR2 YENEEA. Deletions cut 5 bases from V and 6 bases from J, with 18 bases between. The CDR3 is made up of 15 amino acids. The CDR3 is CASSTYGGRADTQYF. Written as DNA, the CDR3 is TGTGCCAGCAGCACTTACGGCGGCAGGGCGGATACGCAGTATTTT. The variable domain in full, completed from reference TRBV11-3 and TRBJ2-3, reads EAGVVQSPRYKIIEKKQPVAFWCNPISGHNTLYWYLQNLGQGPELLIRYENEEAVDDSQLPKDRFSAERLKGVDSTLKIQPAELGDSAVYLCASSTYGGRADTQYFGPGTRLTVL.

The chain employs TRBV19 and TRBJ1-1; D gene uncertain. V lost 6 bases, J lost 0 bases, and 8 bases lay in between. CDR3 length equals 13 residues. Germline V gene sequence: CDR1 LNHDA, CDR2 SQIVND (reference sequence). CDR3 sequence: CASRLQLNTEAFF. In nucleotides, the CDR3 is TGTGCCAGTAGGCTACAGCTGAACACTGAAGCTTTCTTT.

This clonotype was observed a few times. The chain is built from TRBV5-1 and TRBJ1-2; 7 bases map to TRBD1. J gave up 0 bases and V 4 bases, and 6 bases lay outside the gene matches. This CDR3 is 15 amino acids long. Per the germline V gene, CDR1 is SGHRS and CDR2 is YFSETQ. Written as DNA, the CDR3 is TGCGCCAGCAGCCAATCGGGACAGACTAACTATGGCTACACCTTC. This gives the protein CASSQSGQTNYGYTF.

This clonotype was seen ten or more times. The junction departs from the called germline gene at one end, perhaps through a read error. J is TRBJ2-7 and V is TRBV7-9; tentative D call: TRBD1 (5 bases). This CDR3 region has 11 residues. Germline V gives CDR1 SEHNR, CDR2 FQNEAQ (reference sequence). The CDR3 DNA is TGCGCCAGCAGCCTAGGGGAAGAGCAGTACTTC. Residues: CASSLGEEQYF. Based on the CDR3 plus reference TRBV7-9 and TRBJ2-7, the full variable domain is DTGVSQNPRHKITKRGQNVTFRCDPISEHNRLYWYRQTLGQGPEFLTYFQNEAQLEKSRLLSDRFSAERPKGSFSTLEIQRTEQGDSAMYLCASSLGEEQYFGPGTRLTVT.

In this sample, this clonotype turned up a few times. The chain is built from TRBV15 and TRBJ2-2; 8 bases agree with TRBD2. In germline, CDR1 is LNHNV, CDR2 YYDKDF (reference sequence). The CDR3 loop spans 15 amino acids. V lost 6 bases to trimming and J lost 4 bases; unmatched junction nucleotides: 7. The CDR3 nucleotides read TGTGCCACCAGTAAAGCGGGAGATTTCACCGGGGAGCTGTTTTTT. Translating gives CATSKAGDFTGELFF. The whole variable domain, remainder taken from reference TRBV15 and TRBJ2-2, is DAMVIQNPRYQVTQFGKPVTLSCSQTLNHNVMYWYQQKSSQAPKLLFHYYDKDFNNEADTPDNFQSRRPNTSFCFLDIRSPGLGDTAMYLCATSKAGDFTGELFFGEGSRLTVL.

J is TRBJ2-1 and V is TRBV6-2 or TRBV6-3; 8 bases match TRBD1. Germline V lookup: CDR1 MNHEY, CDR2 SVGEGT. With V trimmed by 6 bases and J by 8 bases, 12 bases remained unmatched. This CDR3 region has 15 residues. CDR3 coding DNA: TGTGCCAGCAGCACCGGACAGGGAGTTATCTATGAGCAGTTCTTC. It is translated as CASSTGQGVIYEQFF.

This clonotype occurred many times. V gene TRBV4-1 combines with J gene TRBJ1-2; D is undetermined. There are 14 residues in the CDR3. Per germline, CDR1 MGHRA and CDR2 YSYEKL. V was clipped by 0 bases and J by 4 bases, with 9 bases between them. The CDR3: CASSQESASYGYTF. In DNA form, the CDR3 reads TGCGCCAGCAGCCAAGAGTCCGCCAGCTATGGCTACACCTTC.

The CDR3, as DNA: TGTGCCAGCAGCTTATGGGTGGGAAACACCGGGGAGCTGTTTTTT. It translates to CASSLWVGNTGELFF. J is TRBJ2-2 and V is TRBV11-2, with unresolved D. The CDR3 has 15 residues. V was shortened by 2 bases and J by 2 bases, with 9 bases between the two germline ends. Germline lookup yields CDR1 SGHAT and CDR2 FQNNGV.

The chain joins TRBV4-3 to TRBJ1-2; unclear D gene. The CDR3 loop spans 14 amino acids. V gave up 1 base and J gave up 2 bases, with 8 bases separating them. From germline, CDR1 is LGHNA and CDR2 YSLEER. For the CDR3, the DNA is TGCGCCAGCAGCCAAGTCCAAGTGAACTATGGCTACACCTTC. Translated, it gives CASSQVQVNYGYTF.